The 2 T cell receptor beta chains reported below all come from one sample, sequenced in a study of blood T cell repertoires in COVID-19. Profiling relied on immunoSEQ multiplex PCR, and the TCRdb table lists in-frame clones only, not all of them. The sample includes some 240,000 clones, roughly 84% of them seen just once. The sample taken for sequencing was peripheral blood. Receptors originate from a woman aged 35 to 49 who had recovered from COVID-19.

This clone was seen more than once but under ten times. This chain connects TRBV4-1 to TRBJ2-7; 8 positions agree with TRBD1. The CDR3 sequence is 16 residues long. Germline CDR1 and CDR2: MGHRA and YSYEKL. With V trimmed by 6 bases and J by 3 bases, 13 bases remained unmatched. CDR3 residues: CASSPYSGTGDYEQYF. CDR3 nucleotide sequence: TGCGCCAGCAGTCCTTACTCCGGGACAGGAGACTACGAGCAGTACTTC.

This chain joins TRBV19 and TRBJ2-7; D may be TRBD1 (6 bases). Germline CDR1 reads LNHDA; CDR2 reads SQIVND (reference sequence). V was cut by 3 bases and J by 6 bases, with 12 bases left in between. This CDR3 spans 13 amino acids. The CDR3 sequence is CASSIQGSPEQYF. For the CDR3, the DNA is TGTGCCAGTAGTATCCAGGGGTCGCCCGAGCAGTACTTC.